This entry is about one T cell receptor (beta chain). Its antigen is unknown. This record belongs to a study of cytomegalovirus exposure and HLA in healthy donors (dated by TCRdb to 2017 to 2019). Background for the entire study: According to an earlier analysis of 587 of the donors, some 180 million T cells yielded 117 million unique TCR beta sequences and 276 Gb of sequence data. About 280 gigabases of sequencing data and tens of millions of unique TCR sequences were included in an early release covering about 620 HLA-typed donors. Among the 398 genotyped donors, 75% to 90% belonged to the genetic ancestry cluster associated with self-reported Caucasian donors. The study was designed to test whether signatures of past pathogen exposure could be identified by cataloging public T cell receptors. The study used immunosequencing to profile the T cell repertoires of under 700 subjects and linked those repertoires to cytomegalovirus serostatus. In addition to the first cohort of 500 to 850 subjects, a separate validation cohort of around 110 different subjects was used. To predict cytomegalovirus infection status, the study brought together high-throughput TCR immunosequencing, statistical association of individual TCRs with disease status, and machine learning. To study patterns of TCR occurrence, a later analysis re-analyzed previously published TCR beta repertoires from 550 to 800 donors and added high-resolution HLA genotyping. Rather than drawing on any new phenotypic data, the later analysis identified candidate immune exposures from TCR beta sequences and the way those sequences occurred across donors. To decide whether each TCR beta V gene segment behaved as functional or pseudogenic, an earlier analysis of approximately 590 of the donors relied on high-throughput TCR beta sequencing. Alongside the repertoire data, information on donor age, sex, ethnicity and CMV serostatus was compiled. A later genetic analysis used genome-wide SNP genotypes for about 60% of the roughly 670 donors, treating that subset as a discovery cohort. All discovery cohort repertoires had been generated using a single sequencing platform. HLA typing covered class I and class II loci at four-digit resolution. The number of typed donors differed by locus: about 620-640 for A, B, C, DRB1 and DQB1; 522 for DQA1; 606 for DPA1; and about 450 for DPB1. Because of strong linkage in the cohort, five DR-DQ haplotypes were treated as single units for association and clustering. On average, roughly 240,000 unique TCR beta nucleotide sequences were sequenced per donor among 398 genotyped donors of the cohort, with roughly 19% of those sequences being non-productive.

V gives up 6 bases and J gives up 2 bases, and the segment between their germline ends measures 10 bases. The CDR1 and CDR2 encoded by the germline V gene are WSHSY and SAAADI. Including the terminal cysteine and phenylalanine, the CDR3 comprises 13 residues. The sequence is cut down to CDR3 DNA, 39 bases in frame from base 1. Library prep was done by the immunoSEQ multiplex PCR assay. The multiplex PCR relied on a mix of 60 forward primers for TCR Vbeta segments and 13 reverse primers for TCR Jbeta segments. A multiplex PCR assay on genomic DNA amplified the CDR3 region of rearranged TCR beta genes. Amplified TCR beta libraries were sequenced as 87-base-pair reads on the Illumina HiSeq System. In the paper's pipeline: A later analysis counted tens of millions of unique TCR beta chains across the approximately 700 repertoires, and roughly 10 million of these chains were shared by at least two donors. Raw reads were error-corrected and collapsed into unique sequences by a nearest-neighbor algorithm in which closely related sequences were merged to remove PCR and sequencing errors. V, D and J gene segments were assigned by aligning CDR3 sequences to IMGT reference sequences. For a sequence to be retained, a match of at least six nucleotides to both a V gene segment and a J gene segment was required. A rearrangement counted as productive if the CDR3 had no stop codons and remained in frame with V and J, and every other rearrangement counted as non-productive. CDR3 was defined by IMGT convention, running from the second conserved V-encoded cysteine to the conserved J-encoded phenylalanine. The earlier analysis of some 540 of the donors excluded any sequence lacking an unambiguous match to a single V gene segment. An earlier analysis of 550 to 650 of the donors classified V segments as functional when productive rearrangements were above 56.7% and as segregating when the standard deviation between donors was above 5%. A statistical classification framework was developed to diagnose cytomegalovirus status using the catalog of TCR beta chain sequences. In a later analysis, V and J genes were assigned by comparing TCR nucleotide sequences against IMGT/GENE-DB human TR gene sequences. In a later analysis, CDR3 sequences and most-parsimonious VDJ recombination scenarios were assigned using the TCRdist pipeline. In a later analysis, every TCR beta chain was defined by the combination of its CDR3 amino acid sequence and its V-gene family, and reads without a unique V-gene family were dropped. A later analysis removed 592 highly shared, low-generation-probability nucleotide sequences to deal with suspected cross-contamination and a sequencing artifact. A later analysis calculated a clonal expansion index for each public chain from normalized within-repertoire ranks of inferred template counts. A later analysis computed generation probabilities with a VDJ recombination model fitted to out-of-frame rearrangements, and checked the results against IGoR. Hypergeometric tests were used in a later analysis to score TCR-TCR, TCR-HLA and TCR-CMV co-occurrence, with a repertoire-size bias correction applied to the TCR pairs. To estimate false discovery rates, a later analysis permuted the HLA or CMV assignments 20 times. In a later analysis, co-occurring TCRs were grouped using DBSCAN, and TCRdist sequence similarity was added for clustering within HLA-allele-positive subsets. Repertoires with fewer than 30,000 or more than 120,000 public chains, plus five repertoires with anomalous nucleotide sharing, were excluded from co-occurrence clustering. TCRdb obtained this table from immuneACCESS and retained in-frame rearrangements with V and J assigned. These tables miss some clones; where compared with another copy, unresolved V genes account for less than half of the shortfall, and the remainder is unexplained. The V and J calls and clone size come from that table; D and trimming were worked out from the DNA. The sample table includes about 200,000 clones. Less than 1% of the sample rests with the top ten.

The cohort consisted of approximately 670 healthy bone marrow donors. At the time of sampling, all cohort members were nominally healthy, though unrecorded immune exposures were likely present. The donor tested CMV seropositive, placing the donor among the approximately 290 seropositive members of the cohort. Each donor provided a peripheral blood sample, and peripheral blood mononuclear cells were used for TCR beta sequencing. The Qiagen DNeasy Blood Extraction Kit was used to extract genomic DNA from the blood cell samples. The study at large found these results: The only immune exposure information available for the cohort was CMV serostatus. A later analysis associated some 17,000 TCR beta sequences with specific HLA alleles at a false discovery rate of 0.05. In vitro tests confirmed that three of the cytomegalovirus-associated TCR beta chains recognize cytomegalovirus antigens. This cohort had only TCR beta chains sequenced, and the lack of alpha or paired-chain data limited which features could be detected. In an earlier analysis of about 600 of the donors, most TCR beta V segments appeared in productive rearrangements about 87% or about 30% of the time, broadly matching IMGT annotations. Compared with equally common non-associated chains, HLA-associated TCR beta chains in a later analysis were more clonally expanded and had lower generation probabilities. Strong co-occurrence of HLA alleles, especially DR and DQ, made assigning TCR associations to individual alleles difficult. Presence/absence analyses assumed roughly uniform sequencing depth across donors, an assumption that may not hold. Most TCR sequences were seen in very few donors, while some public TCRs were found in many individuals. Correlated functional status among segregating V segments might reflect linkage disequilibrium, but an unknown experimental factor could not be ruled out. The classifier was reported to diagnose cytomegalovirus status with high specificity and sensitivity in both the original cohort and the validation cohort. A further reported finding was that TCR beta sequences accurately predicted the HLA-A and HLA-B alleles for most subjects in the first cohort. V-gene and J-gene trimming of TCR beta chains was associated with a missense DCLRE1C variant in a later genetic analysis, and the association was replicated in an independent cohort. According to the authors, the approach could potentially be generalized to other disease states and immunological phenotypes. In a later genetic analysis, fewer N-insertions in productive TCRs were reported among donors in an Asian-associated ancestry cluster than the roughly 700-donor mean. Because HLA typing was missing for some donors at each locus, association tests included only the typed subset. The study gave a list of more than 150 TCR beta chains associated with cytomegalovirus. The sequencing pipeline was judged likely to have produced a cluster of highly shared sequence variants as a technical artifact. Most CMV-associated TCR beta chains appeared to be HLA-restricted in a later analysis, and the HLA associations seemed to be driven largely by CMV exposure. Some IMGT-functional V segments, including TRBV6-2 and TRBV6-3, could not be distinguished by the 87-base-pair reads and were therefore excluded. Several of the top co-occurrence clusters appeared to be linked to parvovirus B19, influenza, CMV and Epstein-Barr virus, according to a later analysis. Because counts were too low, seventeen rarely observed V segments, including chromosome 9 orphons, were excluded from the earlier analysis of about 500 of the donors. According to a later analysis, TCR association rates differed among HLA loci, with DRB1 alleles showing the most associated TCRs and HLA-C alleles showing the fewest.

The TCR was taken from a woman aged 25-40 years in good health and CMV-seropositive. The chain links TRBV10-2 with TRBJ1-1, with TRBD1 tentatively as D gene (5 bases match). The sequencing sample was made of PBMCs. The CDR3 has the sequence CASSNQGNTEAFF. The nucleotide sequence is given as TGCGCCAGCAGCAACCAGGGTAACACTGAAGCTTTCTTT.